This T cell receptor (beta chain) is drawn from a study of blood T cell repertoires in COVID-19. Turning to the study itself: Material from acute and convalescent COVID-19 was sourced from the United States, Italy and Spain. The analysed material was cDNA or gDNA that came from T cells, B-cell-depleted T cells, or PBMCs.

Per the study methods: Researchers report that nucleated cell counts were estimated from reference gene primer amplification. The protocol was immunoSEQ multiplex PCR, while the TCRdb copy is restricted to in-frame clones and leaves out a portion. V, J and clone size are those of that table, while D and trimming were read from the DNA. Altogether about 240,000 clones are present, roughly 87% being singletons, with the ten largest covering roughly 7.8%. Sequenced sample: peripheral blood. The TCR comes from a man in his fifties or sixties who had recovered from COVID-19.

This CDR3 is CAISEFAGTRYYEQYF. The CDR3 bases are TGTGCCATCAGTGAGTTCGCCGGGACACGATACTACGAGCAGTACTTC. The chain carries TRBV10-3 and TRBJ2-7, with D possibly TRBD1 on 6 matching bases. Germline assignment: CDR1 ENHRY and CDR2 SYGVKD. V lost 1 base to trimming and J lost 3 bases, with 16 bases between them. This CDR3 contains 16 residues.